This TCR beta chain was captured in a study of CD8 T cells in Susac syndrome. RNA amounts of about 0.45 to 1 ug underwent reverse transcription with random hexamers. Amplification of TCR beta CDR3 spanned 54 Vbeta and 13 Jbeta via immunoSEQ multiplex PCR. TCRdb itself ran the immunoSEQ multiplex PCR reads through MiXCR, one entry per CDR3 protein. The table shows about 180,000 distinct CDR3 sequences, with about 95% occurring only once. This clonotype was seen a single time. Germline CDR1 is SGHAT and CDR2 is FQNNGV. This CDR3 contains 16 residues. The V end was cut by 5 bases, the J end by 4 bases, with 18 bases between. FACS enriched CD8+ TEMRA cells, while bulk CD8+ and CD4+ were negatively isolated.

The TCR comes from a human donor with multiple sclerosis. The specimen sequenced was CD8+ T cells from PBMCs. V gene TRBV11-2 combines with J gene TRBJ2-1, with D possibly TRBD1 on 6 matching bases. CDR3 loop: CASSPLGQGKYNEQFF. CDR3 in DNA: TGTGCCAGCAGCCCCCTTGGGCAGGGGAAATACAATGAGCAGTTCTTC.